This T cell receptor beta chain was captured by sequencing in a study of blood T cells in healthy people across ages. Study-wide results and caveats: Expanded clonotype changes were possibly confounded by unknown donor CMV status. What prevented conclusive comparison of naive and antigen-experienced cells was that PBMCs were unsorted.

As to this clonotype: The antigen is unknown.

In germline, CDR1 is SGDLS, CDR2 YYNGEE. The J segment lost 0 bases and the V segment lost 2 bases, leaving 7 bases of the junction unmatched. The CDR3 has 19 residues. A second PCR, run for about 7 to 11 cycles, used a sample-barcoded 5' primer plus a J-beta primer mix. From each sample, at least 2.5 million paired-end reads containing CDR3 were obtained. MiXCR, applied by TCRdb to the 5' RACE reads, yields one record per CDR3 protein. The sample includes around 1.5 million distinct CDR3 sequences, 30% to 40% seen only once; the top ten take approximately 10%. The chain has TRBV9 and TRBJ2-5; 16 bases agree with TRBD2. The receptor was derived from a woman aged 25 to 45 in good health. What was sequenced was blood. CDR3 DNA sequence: TGTGCCAGCAGCGTCGAAGGGACTAGCGGGAGGGGATACCAAGAGACCCAGTACTTC. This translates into CASSVEGTSGRGYQETQYF.